Listed below are T cell receptor beta chains from one sample, sequenced in a study of blood T cell repertoires in COVID-19. Libraries were prepared by immunoSEQ multiplex PCR; TCRdb keeps only in-frame clonotypes and omits some of them. Of 75,000 to 100,000 clones in the sample, over 70% were seen once. Sequencing was carried out using peripheral blood. The receptors shown here come from an elderly woman with acute or convalescent COVID-19. Both conserved end residues are part of each CDR3. D genes are given only for firm matches. Rows may omit the clone size; those that give it use once, few, many or a size class.

j_call: TRBJ1-3
d_call: -
clone_size: -
v_call: TRBV27
cdr3_length: 15
cdr3_nt: TGTGCCAGCAGCTACAACAGGTACTCTGGAAACACCATATATTTT
cdr3_aa: CASSYNRYSGNTIYF

j_call: TRBJ1-1
d_call: -
clone_size: -
v_call: TRBV4-3
cdr3_length: 15
cdr3_nt: TGCGCCAGCAGCCAAGATCGGTTCGGGAACACTGAAGCTTTCTTT
cdr3_aa: CASSQDRFGNTEAFF

j_call: TRBJ2-4
d_call: TRBD2
clone_size: -
v_call: TRBV28
cdr3_length: 15
cdr3_nt: TGTGCCAGCAGTTTATGGGGCGGGAGTCAGGACATTCAGTACTTC
cdr3_aa: CASSLWGGSQDIQYF

j_call: TRBJ1-3
d_call: -
clone_size: -
v_call: TRBV4-1
cdr3_length: 18
cdr3_nt: TGCGCCAGCAGCCAGGCAACGACAGGTGTTGACTCTGGAAACACCATATATTTT
cdr3_aa: CASSQATTGVDSGNTIYF

j_call: TRBJ2-7
d_call: TRBD1
clone_size: once
v_call: TRBV5-1
cdr3_length: 14
cdr3_nt: TGCGCCAGCAGCCCGGGACAGATCTACTACGAGCAGTACTTC
cdr3_aa: CASSPGQIYYEQYF

j_call: TRBJ2-7
d_call: TRBD2
clone_size: -
v_call: TRBV7-2
cdr3_length: 13
cdr3_nt: TGTGCCAGCAGCTCTAGCGGGGGTTACGAGCAGTACTTC
cdr3_aa: CASSSSGGYEQYF

j_call: TRBJ1-3
d_call: TRBD1
clone_size: -
v_call: TRBV9
cdr3_length: 16
cdr3_nt: TGTGCCAGCAGCTCGGGACAGACCGTCTCTGGAAACACCATATATTTT
cdr3_aa: CASSSGQTVSGNTIYF

j_call: TRBJ2-5
d_call: -
clone_size: once
v_call: TRBV4-1
cdr3_length: 15
cdr3_nt: TGCGCCAGCAGCCAAGTGGGACTGAGAGAAGAGACCCAGTACTTC
cdr3_aa: CASSQVGLREETQYF

j_call: TRBJ2-7
d_call: TRBD1
clone_size: -
v_call: TRBV18
cdr3_length: 14
cdr3_nt: TGTGCCAGCTCACCGTCAGGACAGGGACGCGAGCAGTACTTC
cdr3_aa: CASSPSGQGREQYF

j_call: TRBJ2-5
d_call: TRBD2
clone_size: -
v_call: TRBV9
cdr3_length: 16
cdr3_nt: TGTGCCAGCAGCGTAGAATGGCGGGAGGGCCCCGAGACCCAGTACTTC
cdr3_aa: CASSVEWREGPETQYF

j_call: TRBJ1-2
d_call: -
clone_size: -
v_call: TRBV5-6
cdr3_length: 16
cdr3_nt: TGTGCCAGCAGCTTGGTCGGCAGGGGCGAGGACTATGGCTACACCTTC
cdr3_aa: CASSLVGRGEDYGYTF

j_call: TRBJ1-2
d_call: -
clone_size: -
v_call: TRBV7-2
cdr3_length: 15
cdr3_nt: TGTGCCAGCAGCTTAGGTGAGGGGACACTCTATGGCTACACCTTC
cdr3_aa: CASSLGEGTLYGYTF

j_call: TRBJ1-2
d_call: TRBD1
clone_size: -
v_call: TRBV12-3/TRBV12-4
cdr3_length: 13
cdr3_nt: TGTGCCAGCAGGGGAACAGGGGGCTATGGCTACACCTTC
cdr3_aa: CASRGTGGYGYTF

j_call: TRBJ2-1
d_call: -
clone_size: -
v_call: TRBV7-2
cdr3_length: 16
cdr3_nt: TGTGCCAGCAGCCCCCCAGGGGTAGCGGGTCACAATGAGCAGTTCTTC
cdr3_aa: CASSPPGVAGHNEQFF

j_call: TRBJ2-3
d_call: TRBD2
clone_size: once
v_call: TRBV18
cdr3_length: 17
cdr3_nt: TGTGCCAGCTCACCCGGCCCTAGCGGGAGGGCCGCAGATACGCAGTATTTT
cdr3_aa: CASSPGPSGRAADTQYF

j_call: TRBJ2-5
d_call: -
clone_size: -
v_call: TRBV27
cdr3_length: 14
cdr3_nt: TGTGCCAGCAGCCGCAAGCCCTCTGCAGAGACCCAGTACTTC
cdr3_aa: CASSRKPSAETQYF

j_call: TRBJ1-4
d_call: -
clone_size: once
v_call: TRBV9
cdr3_length: 14
cdr3_nt: TGTGCCAGCAGCCAGCGGGGGGATAATGAAAAACTGTTTTTT
cdr3_aa: CASSQRGDNEKLFF

j_call: TRBJ1-1
d_call: -
clone_size: few
v_call: TRBV14
cdr3_length: 13
cdr3_nt: TGTGCCGGCACAGGGCCAGCGAACACTGAAGCTTTCTTT
cdr3_aa: CAGTGPANTEAFF

j_call: TRBJ2-3
d_call: TRBD2
clone_size: -
v_call: TRBV7-6
cdr3_length: 18
cdr3_nt: TGTGCCAGCAGCTTACGTGTTCTTGGCGGGAGCCACACAGATACGCAGTATTTT
cdr3_aa: CASSLRVLGGSHTDTQYF

j_call: TRBJ2-1
d_call: -
clone_size: -
v_call: TRBV7-2
cdr3_length: 12
cdr3_nt: TGTGCCAGCAGCTTCCAGGGGGGAGAGCAGTTCTTC
cdr3_aa: CASSFQGGEQFF

j_call: TRBJ1-2
d_call: -
clone_size: -
v_call: TRBV12-3/TRBV12-4
cdr3_length: 13
cdr3_nt: TGTGCCAGCAGCGGACAGAGCAACTATGGCTACACCTTC
cdr3_aa: CASSGQSNYGYTF

j_call: TRBJ1-1
d_call: TRBD1
clone_size: -
v_call: TRBV12-3/TRBV12-4
cdr3_length: 12
cdr3_nt: TGTGCCAGCAGTCCTCCGGGACAGGAAGCTTTCTTT
cdr3_aa: CASSPPGQEAFF

j_call: TRBJ1-2
d_call: -
clone_size: -
v_call: TRBV19
cdr3_length: 15
cdr3_nt: TGTGCCAGTTATGGGGCAGGAAATTCTAACTATGGCTACACCTTC
cdr3_aa: CASYGAGNSNYGYTF

j_call: TRBJ2-5
d_call: TRBD1
clone_size: -
v_call: TRBV6-2/TRBV6-3
cdr3_length: 14
cdr3_nt: TGTGCCAGCAGCTCCGGACAGGCTCAGGAGACCCAGTACTTC
cdr3_aa: CASSSGQAQETQYF

j_call: TRBJ1-4
d_call: TRBD1
clone_size: -
v_call: TRBV30
cdr3_length: 15
cdr3_nt: TGTGCCTGGAGTGAAATCGGGACAGGGGGCGAAAAACTGTTTTTT
cdr3_aa: CAWSEIGTGGEKLFF

j_call: TRBJ1-5
d_call: TRBD1
clone_size: once
v_call: TRBV7-9
cdr3_length: 17
cdr3_nt: TGTGCCAGCAGCTCCGGGACAGGGTTAGTTAGCAATCAGCCCCAGCATTTT
cdr3_aa: CASSSGTGLVSNQPQHF

j_call: TRBJ1-3
d_call: TRBD1
clone_size: -
v_call: TRBV3-1/TRBV3-2
cdr3_length: 12
cdr3_nt: TGTGCCAGCACCCTAGGGGGCAGATCCATATATTTT
cdr3_aa: CASTLGGRSIYF

j_call: TRBJ2-1
d_call: -
clone_size: -
v_call: TRBV11-3
cdr3_length: 15
cdr3_nt: TGTGCCAGCAGCTTAAATCCAGCGCTGTACAATGAGCAGTTCTTC
cdr3_aa: CASSLNPALYNEQFF

j_call: TRBJ1-4
d_call: TRBD1
clone_size: -
v_call: TRBV4-2
cdr3_length: 16
cdr3_nt: TGTGCCAGCAGCCAAGATCCTGGGACAGGGGGAGAAAAACTGTTTTTT
cdr3_aa: CASSQDPGTGGEKLFF

j_call: TRBJ1-2
d_call: -
clone_size: once
v_call: TRBV11-2
cdr3_length: 16
cdr3_nt: TGTGCCAGCAGCCCGGGACGGTTTGCGGGGCCCTATGGCTACACCTTC
cdr3_aa: CASSPGRFAGPYGYTF

j_call: TRBJ2-3
d_call: -
clone_size: -
v_call: TRBV19
cdr3_length: 15
cdr3_nt: TGTGCCAGTAGTATGGACAGAACCTCCACAGATACGCAGTATTTT
cdr3_aa: CASSMDRTSTDTQYF

j_call: TRBJ2-7
d_call: -
clone_size: -
v_call: TRBV7-2
cdr3_length: 15
cdr3_nt: TGTGCCAGCAGCTTAGAAGCGCTGAGCTCCTACGAGCAGTACTTC
cdr3_aa: CASSLEALSSYEQYF

j_call: TRBJ2-5
d_call: TRBD1
clone_size: -
v_call: TRBV2
cdr3_length: 12
cdr3_nt: TGTGCCTGCTCGGACAGGGGAGAGACCCAGTACTTC
cdr3_aa: CACSDRGETQYF

j_call: TRBJ2-5
d_call: -
clone_size: -
v_call: TRBV6-4
cdr3_length: 17
cdr3_nt: TGTGCCAGCAGTGACAATCCACCTAGACAGCTACAAGAGACCCAGTACTTC
cdr3_aa: CASSDNPPRQLQETQYF

j_call: TRBJ2-1
d_call: -
clone_size: -
v_call: TRBV6-5
cdr3_length: 13
cdr3_nt: TGTGCCAGCAGACTGCTTTCACAGGGAGAGCAGTTCTTC
cdr3_aa: CASRLLSQGEQFF

j_call: TRBJ1-1
d_call: TRBD1
clone_size: few
v_call: TRBV28
cdr3_length: 15
cdr3_nt: TGTGCCAGCAGTTTCCCAGACAGGGGTAGAACTGAAGCTTTCTTT
cdr3_aa: CASSFPDRGRTEAFF

j_call: TRBJ2-5
d_call: TRBD2
clone_size: -
v_call: TRBV5-1
cdr3_length: 13
cdr3_nt: TGCGCCAGCAGCCGATGGGAGGGGCAGACCCAGTACTTC
cdr3_aa: CASSRWEGQTQYF

j_call: TRBJ1-2
d_call: -
clone_size: -
v_call: TRBV5-1
cdr3_length: 15
cdr3_nt: TGCGCCAGCAGCTTGGATCCAGCGATACTATATGGCTACACCTTC
cdr3_aa: CASSLDPAILYGYTF

j_call: TRBJ2-1
d_call: TRBD1
clone_size: many
v_call: TRBV4-3
cdr3_length: 16
cdr3_nt: TGCGCCAGCAGCCAAGCCCTCGGGACAGGGAAAAATGAGCAGTTCTTC
cdr3_aa: CASSQALGTGKNEQFF

j_call: TRBJ1-2
d_call: -
clone_size: -
v_call: TRBV6-1
cdr3_length: 11
cdr3_nt: TGTGCCAGCAGTGATTATCATGGCTACACCTTC
cdr3_aa: CASSDYHGYTF

j_call: TRBJ1-2
d_call: -
clone_size: few
v_call: TRBV14
cdr3_length: 13
cdr3_nt: TGTGCCAGCAGCCAAGACACAAGCTATGGCTACACCTTC
cdr3_aa: CASSQDTSYGYTF

j_call: TRBJ2-7
d_call: TRBD1
clone_size: -
v_call: TRBV19
cdr3_length: 14
cdr3_nt: TGTGCCAGTAGACCGACAGGGTCCTCCTACGAGCAGTACTTC
cdr3_aa: CASRPTGSSYEQYF

j_call: TRBJ1-6
d_call: TRBD1
clone_size: -
v_call: TRBV30
cdr3_length: 14
cdr3_nt: TGTGCCTGGAGACCAGGGGGTGGCAATTCACCCCTCCACTTT
cdr3_aa: CAWRPGGGNSPLHF

j_call: TRBJ2-3
d_call: -
clone_size: -
v_call: TRBV19
cdr3_length: 16
cdr3_nt: TGTGCCAGTAGCGGGCGGGGCAGTTGGGTCACAGATACGCAGTATTTT
cdr3_aa: CASSGRGSWVTDTQYF

j_call: TRBJ1-2
d_call: TRBD1
clone_size: many
v_call: TRBV10-3
cdr3_length: 16
cdr3_nt: TGTGCCATCAGTGAGTCGAATCAGGACAGGGCTGGGGGCTACACCTTC
cdr3_aa: CAISESNQDRAGGYTF

j_call: TRBJ2-1
d_call: TRBD2
clone_size: -
v_call: TRBV7-3
cdr3_length: 14
cdr3_nt: TGTGCCAGCAGCTTAGCGGGGGGGTACAATGAGCAGTTCTTC
cdr3_aa: CASSLAGGYNEQFF

j_call: TRBJ1-2
d_call: -
clone_size: few
v_call: TRBV29-1
cdr3_length: 17
cdr3_nt: TGCAGCGCTATCATGGGGTCTGGGCCGCGGGGAAACTATGGCTACACCTTC
cdr3_aa: CSAIMGSGPRGNYGYTF

j_call: TRBJ2-3
d_call: -
clone_size: few
v_call: TRBV12-5
cdr3_length: 16
cdr3_nt: TGTGCTAGTGGTTTGGGGACAGCTCCTAGCACAGATACGCAGTATTTT
cdr3_aa: CASGLGTAPSTDTQYF

j_call: TRBJ1-2
d_call: -
clone_size: once
v_call: TRBV6-5
cdr3_length: 13
cdr3_nt: TGTGCCAGCAGTCGACTCTGGGACAATGGCTACACCTTC
cdr3_aa: CASSRLWDNGYTF

j_call: TRBJ2-1
d_call: -
clone_size: -
v_call: TRBV7-2
cdr3_length: 12
cdr3_nt: TGTGCCAGCAGTCGTATGTACAATGAGCAGTTCTTC
cdr3_aa: CASSRMYNEQFF

j_call: TRBJ2-3
d_call: TRBD2
clone_size: few
v_call: TRBV5-1
cdr3_length: 14
cdr3_nt: TGCGCCAGCAGCTTGTCGACTAGCGAGGATACGCAGTATTTT
cdr3_aa: CASSLSTSEDTQYF

j_call: TRBJ2-3
d_call: -
clone_size: -
v_call: TRBV5-1
cdr3_length: 14
cdr3_nt: TGCGCCAGCAGCCCCTTCAGGGTCACAGATACGCAGTATTTT
cdr3_aa: CASSPFRVTDTQYF

j_call: TRBJ1-6
d_call: TRBD1
clone_size: -
v_call: TRBV2
cdr3_length: 15
cdr3_nt: TGTGCCAGCAGTGCCGGACAGGGGAACGGTTCACCCCTCCACTTT
cdr3_aa: CASSAGQGNGSPLHF

j_call: TRBJ1-1
d_call: TRBD1
clone_size: -
v_call: TRBV27
cdr3_length: 15
cdr3_nt: TGTGCCAGCAGTTTACTCAACAGGGGGCCAACTGAAGCTTTCTTT
cdr3_aa: CASSLLNRGPTEAFF

j_call: TRBJ1-1
d_call: -
clone_size: -
v_call: TRBV3-1/TRBV3-2
cdr3_length: 16
cdr3_nt: TGTGCCAGCAGCCCGCCCCTCAAGGGAGTTTTCACTGAAGCTTTCTTT
cdr3_aa: CASSPPLKGVFTEAFF

j_call: TRBJ2-3
d_call: TRBD2
clone_size: -
v_call: TRBV5-1
cdr3_length: 17
cdr3_nt: TGCGCCAGCAGCTTGGTAGCTAGCGGGGGACCCACAGATACGCAGTATTTT
cdr3_aa: CASSLVASGGPTDTQYF

j_call: TRBJ2-5
d_call: -
clone_size: many
v_call: TRBV11-2
cdr3_length: 14
cdr3_nt: TGTGCCAGCAGCACCGGACAGTCTCAAGAGACCCAGTACTTC
cdr3_aa: CASSTGQSQETQYF

j_call: TRBJ1-5
d_call: -
clone_size: -
v_call: TRBV28
cdr3_length: 15
cdr3_nt: TGTGCCAGCAGCCCGGACAAGGGGTGGAATCAGCCCCAGCATTTT
cdr3_aa: CASSPDKGWNQPQHF

j_call: TRBJ1-2
d_call: -
clone_size: -
v_call: TRBV28
cdr3_length: 14
cdr3_nt: TGTGCCAGCTCAACGGGGGGCAGGGACTATGGCTACACCTTC
cdr3_aa: CASSTGGRDYGYTF